The 8 T cell receptor beta chains listed next were all sequenced from one sample in a study of blood T cell repertoires in COVID-19 (dated by TCRdb to 2018 to 2020). The method was the immunoSEQ multiplex PCR assay. TCRdb carries this immuneACCESS record with in-frame sequences only. Its versions omit some clonotypes, under half of them owing to an unresolved V gene in the studies checked, with the rest unexplained. The sample table shows fewer than 250,000 clones, and around 90% are seen once. Of the sample, about 6.3% falls within the top ten clones. Sequenced sample: peripheral blood. Source of these receptors: a man between 60 and 70 years old who had recovered from COVID-19.

There are a few counts of this clone. V usage is TRBV7-9 and J usage is TRBJ1-4; 8 bases line up with TRBD1. The ends lost 3 bases at V and 5 bases at J; junction bases unmatched: 5. This CDR3 is 15 amino acids long. Germline-derived CDR1 and CDR2 are SEHNR and FQNEAQ (reference sequence). The CDR3 spells CASSFGDRLNEKLFF. CDR3 in DNA: TGTGCCAGCAGCTTTGGGGACAGGCTAAATGAAAAACTGTTTTTT.

A single count supports this clone. The chain employs TRBV6-6 and TRBJ1-5, with 7 bases identical to TRBD1. The CDR3 has 15 amino acids. Germline values: CDR1 MNHNY, CDR2 SVGAGI (reference sequence). V gave up 5 bases and J gave up 2 bases; unmatched junction bases: 6. CDR3 sequence reads: CASSPGQDGNQPQHF. Written as DNA, the CDR3 is TGTGCCAGCAGTCCCGGACAGGATGGCAATCAGCCCCAGCATTTT.

The chain links TRBV7-3 to TRBJ2-5, with D possibly TRBD2 on 6 matching bases. This CDR3 has 15 residues. Germline lookup yields CDR1 SGHTA and CDR2 FQGTGA. Trimming pared 5 bases from V and 5 bases from J, leaving 18 bases between. The CDR3 DNA reads TGTGCCAGCAGCCCCGGGGCGGGATGGAGGGAGACCCAGTACTTC. Residues: CASSPGAGWRETQYF.

The rearrangement uses TRBV5-4 and TRBJ1-4; D is ambiguous. CDR1 and CDR2 (germline): SGHNT, YYREEE (reference sequence). The ends were cut back, 1 base at V and 7 bases at J, with 17 bases in the middle. The length of the CDR3 is 16 residues. The CDR3 region has the DNA TGTGCCAGCAGCTTGTTTTCAGCCGGGTATCGTGAAAAACTGTTTTTT. Translation: CASSLFSAGYREKLFF.

V usage is TRBV28 and J usage is TRBJ1-2; a possible D gene is TRBD1 (5 bases). V shed 6 bases and J shed 0 bases, with 11 bases lying between them. The CDR3 runs to 14 residues. Germline loops: CDR1 MDHEN, CDR2 SYDVKM. CDR3 sequence reads: CASRAGGANYGYTF. The CDR3 DNA is TGTGCCAGCAGGGCCGGGGGAGCTAACTATGGCTACACCTTC.

The V call is TRBV6-5, the J call TRBJ1-4; TRBD1 might be the D (5 bases). The CDR3 runs 15 residues. V lost 5 bases to trimming and J lost 8 bases, with 18 bases between them. Germline V gene data show CDR1 as MNHEY and CDR2 as SVGAGI. The CDR3 reads CASSRTGTLGEKLFF. The CDR3 nucleotides are TGTGCCAGCAGTCGGACCGGGACTTTGGGGGAAAAACTGTTTTTT.

The rearrangement joins TRBV7-9 to TRBJ2-6, with TRBD1 identical over 10 bases. The CDR3 covers 19 residues. Germline lookup yields CDR1 SEHNR and CDR2 FQNEAQ (reference sequence). V lost 1 base to trimming and J lost 0 bases; unmatched junction nucleotides: 6. The CDR3: CASSLGHGDRGSGANVLTF. DNA for the CDR3: TGTGCCAGCAGCTTAGGGCATGGGGACAGGGGCTCTGGGGCCAACGTCCTGACTTTC.

The chain recombines TRBV3-1 (or the pseudogene TRBV3-2) with TRBJ2-7; 8 bases align to TRBD1. The V gene's germline CDR1 is LGHDT and CDR2 YNNKEL (reference sequence). V lost 5 bases to trimming and J lost 7 bases; unmatched junction nucleotides: 13. The CDR3 is 15 residues long. The CDR3 region has the DNA TGTGCCAGCAGCGACCGACAGGGGACCGTGGAAGAGCAGTACTTC. The encoded protein is CASSDRQGTVEEQYF.